This TCR beta chain was captured by sequencing in a study of regulatory T cells in long-lasting Graves disease. Study-wide results and caveats: Thyroid tissue went unstudied; only peripheral blood was examined. There were preferences for TRBV28, TRBJ1-2 and TRBJ2-5 in persistent disease.

To make TCR beta libraries, researchers used iRepertoire HTBI primers and Arm-PCR of CDR3 regions. Source study methods: Identification across samples found 62 TRBV and 12 to 15 TRBJ segments. From the multiplex PCR reads, TCRdb called clonotypes with MiXCR, one entry per CDR3 protein. The V and J calls, along with clone size, are taken from TCRdb and not from the paper's own processing. The table includes about 540,000 distinct CDR3 sequences, roughly 13% detected once. Time point meaning: newly diagnosed GD, antithyroid drugs for less than 3 months. RNA isolated from PBMCs was used to make the TCR library. As regards this clonotype: Its target is not known.

The CDR3 loop spans 12 amino acids. CDR1 and CDR2 from the germline V gene are DFQATT and SNEGSKA (reference sequence). Trimming took 5 bases from V and 3 from J, leaving 9 bases between them. This sample was shared with a second study, whose subject was T cells in Graves' hyperthyroidism and ophthalmopathy. That work adds: The HTBI primer set was used in a first-round RT-PCR of the TCR CDR3.

The clonotype comes from a man younger than 40 with Graves disease. Sequenced here: peripheral blood mononuclear cells (PBMCs), sampled at new diagnosis, from a patient treated with antithyroid drugs. This chain links TRBV20-1 with TRBJ2-3; D not certain. CDR3 protein: CSASEPTDTQYF. CDR3 in DNA: TGCAGTGCTTCGGAACCTACAGATACGCAGTATTTT.